A single sample is the source of the 32 T cell receptor beta chains below, sequenced in a study of early T cells in non-severe SARS-CoV-2 infection. TCRdb re-analysed the 5' RACE reads in MiXCR, keeping a single row per CDR3 protein. This sample yields about 83,000 distinct CDR3 sequences, of which 12% to 15% are seen a single time; roughly 1.4% belongs to the top ten. Sequencing was carried out using whole blood. The receptors originated from an adult who was a healthcare worker with PCR-confirmed SARS-CoV-2 infection or an uninfected control (not recorded which).

This clonotype has at least ten counts. J is TRBJ1-3 and V is TRBV29-1; TRBD1 agrees at 7 bases. J gave up 0 bases and V 1 base, and 12 bases lay outside the gene matches. CDR3 size: 18 residues. The V gene's germline CDR1 is SQVTM and CDR2 ANQGSEA. The CDR3 protein is CSVEGGGRRDNSGNTIYF. The CDR3 coding sequence is TGCAGCGTTGAAGGAGGGGGCCGCCGGGACAACTCTGGAAACACCATATATTTT.

This clonotype occurred a few times. The chain has TRBV12-3 or TRBV12-4 and TRBJ1-1, with D perhaps TRBD1 (5 bases). There are 11 residues in the CDR3. V dropped 3 bases and J dropped 11 bases, with 10 bases sitting between them. DNA for the CDR3: TGTGCCAGCAGTTTCCTCAGGGAGGCTTTCTTT. It codes for CASSFLREAFF.

This clonotype has a count of ten or more. The chain carries TRBV2 and TRBJ1-2; weak D call: TRBD1 (5 bases). CDR1 is SNHLY, CDR2 FYNNEI, per germline. The CDR3 totals 12 residues. The ends were cut back, 4 bases at V and 6 bases at J, with 9 bases in the middle. The DNA for the CDR3 is TGTGCCAGCAGTGTAGCAGGGAATGGCTACACCTTC. As protein: CASSVAGNGYTF.

This chain joins TRBV14 and TRBJ1-4, with D hard to call. CDR1 and CDR2 (germline): SGHDN, FVKESK. The V gene lost 1 base and the J gene lost 8 bases, with 11 bases spanning the gap. There are 14 residues in the CDR3. The CDR3 DNA is TGTGCCAGCAGCCAAGGGCTGGGAAGGGAAAAACTGTTTTTT. It encodes CASSQGLGREKLFF.

V usage is TRBV2 and J usage is TRBJ2-5; 11 nucleotides match TRBD2. Germline CDR1 is SNHLY and CDR2 is FYNNEI. This CDR3 region has 14 residues. Losses at the gene ends were 8 bases for V and 1 base for J; bases not matched to a gene: 3. In nucleotides, the CDR3 is TGTGCCAGCCCTCTAGCGGGGGGCCAAGAGACCCAGTACTTC. It yields the protein CASPLAGGQETQYF. Full variable domain (outside the CDR3, taken from reference TRBV2 and TRBJ2-5): EPEVTQTPSHQVTQMGQEVILRCVPISNHLYFYWYRQILGQKVEFLVSFYNNEISEKSEIFDDQFSVERPDGSNFTLKIRSTKLEDSAMYFCASPLAGGQETQYFGPGTRLLVL.

This clonotype occurred a few times. The J gene is TRBJ1-1, the V gene TRBV11-3; possible D gene TRBD1, 6 bases. CDR1 is SGHNT and CDR2 is YENEEA in the germline V gene. Trimming removed 5 bases at V and 1 base at J, with 11 bases between. CDR3 size: 14 residues. The CDR3 bases are TGTGCCAGCAGCCATTCGGGACAGAACACTGAAGCTTTCTTT. Translating gives CASSHSGQNTEAFF.

This clonotype was seen a few times. The J gene is TRBJ2-7, the V gene TRBV12-2; no check of the table's D call, TRBD1, against the DNA was made. TRBV12-2 is noted as a pseudogene. This CDR3 is 16 amino acids long. CDR3 loop: CASRHSAGTGPYEQYF. As DNA, the CDR3 is TGTGCAAGTCGCCACAGCGCTGGGACAGGGCCCTACGAGCAGTACTTC.

V usage is TRBV6-1 and J usage is TRBJ1-5; 7 bases line up with TRBD1. The V gene end was trimmed by 5 bases and the J gene end by 5 bases; junction bases not matched to a gene: 9. This CDR3 comprises 15 residues. Germline V CDR1 and CDR2: MNHNS, SASEGT. The CDR3 coding sequence is TGTGCCAGCAGTTGGACAGGCGGGTTCGATCAGCCCCAGCATTTT. Translating it yields CASSWTGGFDQPQHF.

In this sample, this clonotype turned up many times. The chain carries TRBV7-2 and TRBJ2-1, with 12 bases matching TRBD1. Germline CDR1 and CDR2: SGHTA and FQGNSA. V was pared by 5 bases and J by 6 bases, with 5 bases of the junction left unmatched. The CDR3 spans 15 residues. CDR3 nucleotide sequence: TGTGCCAGCAGCCCTCCGGGACAGGGGGCCAATGAGCAGTTCTTC. Translated, it gives CASSPPGQGANEQFF.

This clonotype has just a few counts. This rearrangement joins TRBV20-1 to TRBJ2-3, with D uncertain. Germline V gene sequence: CDR1 DFQATT, CDR2 SNEGSKA (reference sequence). The CDR3 has 10 residues. Trimming stripped 2 bases from V and 3 bases from J, with 0 bases between. Here the CDR3 reads CSARTDTQYF. The CDR3 region has the DNA TGCAGTGCTAGAACAGATACGCAGTATTTT.

This clonotype was seen a few times. The V gene is TRBV19, the J gene TRBJ2-1; 7 nucleotides align to TRBD2. The CDR3 has 14 amino acids. V was clipped by 4 bases and J by 4 bases; unmatched bases: 4. Germline V gene sequence: CDR1 LNHDA, CDR2 SQIVND (reference sequence). The CDR3 region has the DNA TGTGCCAGTAGTAAATGGGAGGGGTACAATGAGCAGTTCTTC. Its protein product is CASSKWEGYNEQFF. Based on the CDR3 plus reference TRBV19 and TRBJ2-1, the full variable domain is DGGITQSPKYLFRKEGQNVTLSCEQNLNHDAMYWYRQDPGQGLRLIYYSQIVNDFQKGDIAEGYSVSREKKESFPLTVTSAQKNPTAFYLCASSKWEGYNEQFFGPGTRLTVL.

The chain couples TRBV7-9 to TRBJ2-7; D not certain. The CDR3 is 13 residues long. V was pared by 0 bases and J by 3 bases, with 6 bases between. The germline gives CDR1 SEHNR, CDR2 FQNEAQ (reference sequence). The CDR3 DNA reads as TGTGCCAGCAGCTTAGCGGCCGGCTACGAGCAGTACTTC. As protein: CASSLAAGYEQYF. The variable domain in full, completed from reference TRBV7-9 and TRBJ2-7, reads DTGVSQNPRHKITKRGQNVTFRCDPISEHNRLYWYRQTLGQGPEFLTYFQNEAQLEKSRLLSDRFSAERPKGSFSTLEIQRTEQGDSAMYLCASSLAAGYEQYFGPGTRLTVT.

This clonotype came up many times. The rearrangement links TRBV7-6 to TRBJ2-1, with unresolved D. V shed 2 bases and J shed 6 bases, with 14 bases lying between them. This CDR3 has 15 residues. The germline V gene encodes CDR1 SGHVS and CDR2 FNYEAQ. This chain's CDR3 is CASSLLGSMGNEQFF. The CDR3 bases are TGTGCCAGCAGCTTATTAGGGTCGATGGGCAATGAGCAGTTCTTC.

This clonotype occurred a few times. The V call is TRBV4-3, the J call TRBJ2-2, with 7 bases lining up with TRBD2. The CDR3 consists of 16 residues. Trimming cost V 1 base and J 7 bases; bases outside gene matches: 9. From germline, CDR1 is LGHNA and CDR2 YSLEER. In nucleotides, the CDR3 is TGCGCCAGCAGCCAAGGCACCCTTGGGAGGGGCGGGGAGCTGTTTTTT. Translating gives CASSQGTLGRGGELFF.

This clonotype was counted at least ten times. The chain carries TRBV12-3 or TRBV12-4 and TRBJ1-4; tentatively, D is TRBD1 (5 bases). CDR3 length equals 14 residues. The V end lost 8 bases, the J end lost 3 bases, and 13 bases lay between the germline ends. The CDR3 spells CASRLGVANEKLFF. CDR3 DNA sequence: TGTGCCAGCCGCCTGGGGGTCGCTAATGAAAAACTGTTTTTT.

The genes are TRBV2 and TRBJ2-1, with D unclear. The CDR3 length is 14 residues. Trimming removed 4 bases at V and 0 bases at J, with 7 bases between. CDR1 and CDR2 from the germline V gene are SNHLY and FYNNEI. CDR3 region: CASSVDSSYNEQFF. The CDR3 DNA sequence: TGTGCCAGCAGTGTAGACTCCTCCTACAATGAGCAGTTCTTC.

This clonotype was detected a few times. V is TRBV18 and J is TRBJ1-1, with D possibly being TRBD1 (6 bases). Trimming stripped 1 base from V and 5 bases from J, with 20 bases between. The CDR3 has 17 residues. CDR1 and CDR2 (germline): KGHSH, LQKENI. The DNA of the CDR3 is TGTGCCAGCTCACCACTACAGGGAGTAATTGGTTGGACTGAAGCTTTCTTT. It translates to CASSPLQGVIGWTEAFF. Drawing the rest from reference TRBV18 and TRBJ1-1, the complete variable domain is NAGVMQNPRHLVRRRGQEARLRCSPMKGHSHVYWYRQLPEEGLKFMVYLQKENIIDESGMPKERFSAEFPKEGPSILRIQQVVRGDSAAYFCASSPLQGVIGWTEAFFGQGTRLTVV.

This chain uses TRBV9 with TRBJ2-7, with 10 bases fitting TRBD1. With 4 bases clipped from V and 5 bases from J, the junction kept 6 bases outside the gene matches. Germline V gene lookup returns CDR1 SGDLS and CDR2 YYNGEE. The CDR3 has 14 amino acids. The CDR3 nucleotides are TGTGCCAGCAGCTTCAGGACAGGGGGAGACGAGCAGTACTTC. Translating it yields CASSFRTGGDEQYF.

This clonotype appeared many times. The V and J genes are TRBV3-1 and TRBJ2-1, with TRBD2 identical over 7 bases. Per the germline V gene, CDR1 is LGHDT and CDR2 is YNNKEL (reference sequence). J was trimmed by 10 bases and V by 0 bases; bases with no gene match: 3. The CDR3 consists of 13 residues. For the CDR3, the DNA is TGTGCCAGCAGCCAAGATCGAGCGGGGGAGCAGTTCTTC. Translation: CASSQDRAGEQFF.

This clonotype showed up many times. The gene calls are TRBV12-3 or TRBV12-4 and TRBJ1-2; TRBD1 matches 8 bases. Losses at the gene ends were 6 bases for V and 2 bases for J; bases not matched to a gene: 2. CDR3 size: 13 residues. This chain's CDR3 is CASSYRGNYGYTF. The CDR3 coding sequence is TGTGCCAGCAGCTACAGGGGGAACTATGGCTACACCTTC.

In this sample, this clonotype turned up many times. V usage is TRBV20-1 and J usage is TRBJ2-3, with 10 bases aligning to TRBD2. Germline V gives CDR1 DFQATT, CDR2 SNEGSKA (reference sequence). V dropped 3 bases and J dropped 2; count of bases not matched to a gene: 2. The CDR3 is 14 amino acids. As DNA, the CDR3 is TGCAGTGCTAGGGGGACTAGCGACACAGATACGCAGTATTTT. Translating it yields CSARGTSDTDTQYF.

The V gene is TRBV2, the J gene TRBJ2-7; 12 bases agree with TRBD2. The J segment lost 0 bases and the V segment lost 2 bases, leaving 8 bases of the junction unmatched. Per germline, CDR1 SNHLY and CDR2 FYNNEI. The CDR3 sequence is 18 residues long. CDR3 sequence (DNA): TGTGCCAGCAGTGAACGGCTAGCGGGGGGGATCAGCTCCTACGAGCAGTACTTC. As protein: CASSERLAGGISSYEQYF.

Many counts were recorded for this clonotype. The genes are TRBV7-9 and TRBJ1-1, with D perhaps TRBD1 (5 bases). Germline-derived CDR1 and CDR2 are SEHNR and FQNEAQ (reference sequence). With 3 bases removed from V and 7 bases from J, the gap between germline ends came to 18 bases. The CDR3 spans 15 residues. The CDR3 DNA reads TGTGCCAGCAGCTTTTATGAGGCCCCGGGGGGTGAAGCTTTCTTT. Encoded protein: CASSFYEAPGGEAFF.

This clonotype was counted between two and nine times. The chain couples TRBV7-8 to TRBJ1-1; no reliable D call. This CDR3 is built from 13 residues. CDR1 and CDR2 from the germline V gene are SGHVS and FQNEAQ. Deletions cut 2 bases from V and 1 base from J, with 5 bases between. CDR3 amino acids: CASSLIPNTEAFF. CDR3 DNA sequence: TGTGCCAGCAGCTTAATCCCGAACACTGAAGCTTTCTTT.

This clonotype has just a few counts. This chain uses TRBV20-1 with TRBJ2-3, with 8 bases matching TRBD1. This CDR3 contains 15 residues. The ends lost 5 bases at V and 0 bases at J; junction bases unmatched: 7. Germline V gene lookup returns CDR1 DFQATT and CDR2 SNEGSKA (reference sequence). As DNA, the CDR3 is TGCAGTGCTCAGGGGGCCTACCCGAGCACAGATACGCAGTATTTT. Its translation is CSAQGAYPSTDTQYF.

This clonotype has a count of ten or more. The J gene is TRBJ1-2, the V gene TRBV6-2 or TRBV6-3; no clear D gene. This CDR3 is built from 15 residues. Germline V CDR1 and CDR2: MNHEY, SVGEGT. The V gene lost 3 bases and the J gene lost 1 base, with 12 bases spanning the gap. As DNA, the CDR3 is TGTGCCAGCAGTTATTTCGCAGATAATAACTATGGCTACACCTTC. It is translated as CASSYFADNNYGYTF.

This clonotype came up many times. This chain links TRBV29-1 with TRBJ1-5, with TRBD1 matching over 8 bases. Trimming took 7 bases from V and 6 from J; bases not matched to a gene: 5. This CDR3 region has 12 residues. Germline V lookup: CDR1 SQVTM, CDR2 ANQGSEA. The DNA for the CDR3 is TGCAGCGCAGGGGGCGCGGGTCAGCCCCAGCATTTT. Translating gives CSAGGAGQPQHF.

The rearrangement links TRBV6-5 to TRBJ2-1, with TRBD2 identical over 7 bases. The CDR3 is 17 residues long. Per germline, CDR1 MNHEY and CDR2 SVGAGI. J gave up 0 bases and V 2 bases, and 7 bases lay outside the gene matches. DNA of the CDR3: TGTGCCAGCAGTTACCTCAGCGGGGCCAGCTCCTACAATGAGCAGTTCTTC. It is translated as CASSYLSGASSYNEQFF.

The V and J genes are TRBV20-1 and TRBJ1-1; D is perhaps TRBD1 (5 bases). V lost 4 bases and J lost 2, with 20 bases in between. This CDR3 has 16 amino acids. CDR1 and CDR2 (germline): DFQATT, SNEGSKA (reference sequence). CDR3 DNA: TGCAGTGCTATAGGCGCCTGGGGCAGGCAAAACACTGAAGCTTTCTTT. Translated: CSAIGAWGRQNTEAFF.

The chain recombines TRBV18 with TRBJ2-7, with D uncertain. There are 13 residues in the CDR3. The V end lost 6 bases, the J end lost 7 bases, and 16 bases lay between the germline ends. The germline V gene has CDR1 KGHSH and CDR2 LQKENI. Here the CDR3 reads CASSQTRPWEQYF. DNA of the CDR3: TGTGCCAGCTCCCAGACCCGGCCCTGGGAGCAGTACTTC.

This clonotype was recorded many times. The chain is built from TRBV11-2 and TRBJ2-3, with D uncertain. CDR3 length: 12 residues. Looked up from germline, CDR1 is SGHAT and CDR2 is FQNNGV. V lost 1 base and J lost 11, with 10 bases in between. The CDR3 DNA sequence: TGTGCCAGCAGCTTAGGGTCAGGTGGGCAGTATTTT. Translating gives CASSLGSGGQYF.

Comments on this clonotype: A read error is possible here, since a much larger clone lies one base away. The chain uses TRBV5-5 and TRBJ2-7; no reliable D call. The CDR3 length is 14 residues. V dropped 1 base and J dropped 3 bases, with 11 bases sitting between them. Germline assignment: CDR1 SGHKS and CDR2 YYEKEE (reference sequence). In nucleotides, the CDR3 is TGTGCCAGCAGCTTGTTGGCGGATATCTACGAGCAGTACTTC. It yields the protein CASSLLADIYEQYF.